This TCR beta chain was captured in a study of T cell responses to AZD1222 COVID-19 vaccine. Germline CDR1 reads SGDLS; CDR2 reads YYNGEE. This CDR3 has 17 residues. Trimming took 4 bases from V and 7 from J; bases not matched to a gene: 13. Sequencing used immunoSEQ multiplex PCR; TCRdb keeps in-frame clones, though not all of them. The sample lists about 81,000 clones; 70% to 90% were seen once. The chain combines TRBV9 with TRBJ1-6; 8 positions agree with TRBD1. This specimen was peripheral blood, taken 28 days after the second AZD1222 dose. The source of this sequence is an adult who received the AZD1222 COVID-19 vaccine. Written as DNA, the CDR3 is TGTGCCAGCAGCCCTCCCTACGGGACAGGATTAAATTCACCCCTCCACTTT. Translation gives CASSPPYGTGLNSPLHF.